The T cell receptor beta chain described here comes from a study of OX40 agonist ivuxolimab in advanced cancers. On the study more broadly: The group had a mean age of approximately 60 years, ranged from about 20 to 80, and was 80% to 85% male. The study, taken as a whole, reports: At doses 0.1 to 3.0 mg/kg, CD4+ and CD8+ clones expanded. Expanded clones were, on average, more numerous among CD8+ T cells than CD4+.

V was pared by 4 bases and J by 2 bases, with 6 bases of the junction left unmatched. The CDR3 runs to 14 residues. Germline V gene data show CDR1 as GTSNPN and CDR2 as SVGIG (reference sequence). The table came from immunoSEQ multiplex PCR; TCRdb's copy has only in-frame clones and leaves some out. Here the sample spans some 60,000 clones, 80% to 85% being singletons. Remarks on this clone: The antigen remains undetermined.

The clonotype originates from an adult with an advanced solid tumor such as melanoma, head and neck, liver or kidney cancer. This material consisted of CD4+ or CD8+ T cells sorted from blood, taken in a trial of the OX40 agonist ivuxolimab. The chain has TRBV30 and TRBJ2-7; 9 nucleotides align to TRBD1. CDR3 coding DNA: TGTGCCTGGATGCGCGGGACAGGGCCCTACGAGCAGTACTTC. It is translated as CAWMRGTGPYEQYF.